This passage covers 9 T cell receptor beta chains from one sample sequenced in a study of graft-versus-host responses after intestinal transplantation. Measured with immunoSEQ multiplex PCR; TCRdb has only the in-frame clones, and not every one. The repertoire holds about 64,000 clones, with 85% to 95% as singletons. These receptors are not linked to any known antigen. The specimen was unstimulated CD8+ T cells sorted from spleen or lymph node cells, collected before transplant. The receptor set was obtained from a human donor who was the organ donor for an intestinal transplant.

This clone was counted between two and nine times. The chain carries TRBV9 and TRBJ2-1; TRBD2 agrees at 12 bases. The CDR3 spans 16 residues. CDR1 is SGDLS, CDR2 YYNGEE, per germline. V lost 4 bases, J lost 7 bases, and 9 bases stayed unmatched. CDR3 in amino acids: CASSPTPGTSGNEQFF. The CDR3 bases are TGTGCCAGCAGCCCAACCCCCGGGACTAGCGGGAATGAGCAGTTCTTC.

V usage is TRBV19 and J usage is TRBJ1-1; 8 positions match TRBD1. After removal of 5 bases from V and 4 bases from J, the junction contained 6 bases not matched to a gene. The V gene's germline CDR1 is LNHDA and CDR2 SQIVND (reference sequence). The CDR3 runs 14 residues. CDR3 protein: CASSLGQGPTEAFF. The CDR3 nucleotides are TGTGCCAGTAGTCTCGGACAGGGACCCACTGAAGCTTTCTTT.

This chain links TRBV29-1 with TRBJ1-1; a possible D gene is TRBD1 (6 bases). The CDR3 has 16 amino acids. Trimming left V 0 bases short and J 0 bases short, with 14 bases between. Germline V gene data show CDR1 as SQVTM and CDR2 as ANQGSEA. The DNA for the CDR3 is TGCAGCGTTGAAGATCCCTGGGACACATTGAACACTGAAGCTTTCTTT. Its protein product is CSVEDPWDTLNTEAFF.

The chain employs TRBV9 and TRBJ1-5, with 7 positions matching TRBD1. This CDR3 has 16 residues. Germline loops: CDR1 SGDLS, CDR2 YYNGEE. Trimming took 4 bases from V and 2 from J; bases not matched to a gene: 9. In DNA form, the CDR3 reads TGTGCCAGCAGCAACGACAGGGAAAGCGGCAATCAGCCCCAGCATTTT. Translation gives CASSNDRESGNQPQHF.

This clone came up once. J is TRBJ2-7 and V is TRBV9, with D maybe TRBD1 (6 bases). This CDR3 has 13 residues. Germline V gene sequence: CDR1 SGDLS, CDR2 YYNGEE. Trimming removed 4 bases from V and 3 bases from J, with 11 bases in between. For the CDR3, the DNA is TGTGCCAGCAGCTCCCGGGACAACTACGAGCAGTACTTC. It yields the protein CASSSRDNYEQYF.

This chain uses TRBV19 with TRBJ2-7, with a possible D match to TRBD1 (6 bases). Germline V gives CDR1 LNHDA, CDR2 SQIVND (reference sequence). The V gene lost 5 bases and the J gene lost 2 bases, with 10 bases spanning the gap. This CDR3 is built from 13 residues. The CDR3 sequence is CASSAGQTYEQYF. The DNA for the CDR3 is TGTGCCAGTAGTGCCGGACAGACCTACGAGCAGTACTTC. Looking up the rest from reference TRBV19 and TRBJ2-7 gives the full variable domain: DGGITQSPKYLFRKEGQNVTLSCEQNLNHDAMYWYRQDPGQGLRLIYYSQIVNDFQKGDIAEGYSVSREKKESFPLTVTSAQKNPTAFYLCASSAGQTYEQYFGPGTRLTVT.

The genes are TRBV6-1 and TRBJ2-1; 8 bases fit TRBD1. Germline V gene sequence: CDR1 MNHNS, CDR2 SASEGT. Trimming took 7 bases from V and 8 from J; bases not matched to a gene: 10. The CDR3 is made up of 14 amino acids. CDR3 region: CASIPSGGLYEQFF. In nucleotides, the CDR3 is TGTGCCAGCATTCCGTCAGGGGGCTTATATGAGCAGTTCTTC.

This rearrangement joins TRBV6-5 to TRBJ1-2; D uncertain. Germline values: CDR1 MNHEY, CDR2 SVGAGI. The V end lost 0 bases, the J end lost 1 base, and 3 bases lay between the germline ends. This CDR3 has 13 residues. Written as DNA, the CDR3 is TGTGCCAGCAGTTACTCTATTAACTATGGCTACACCTTC. Residues: CASSYSINYGYTF.

This chain uses TRBV7-9 with TRBJ1-4; 7 bases are a match to TRBD1. After removal of 5 bases from V and 4 bases from J, the junction contained 7 bases not matched to a gene. The CDR3 is 15 residues long. Germline-derived CDR1 and CDR2 are SEHNR and FQNEAQ (reference sequence). This CDR3 is CASSPSGTVNEKLFF. Here the CDR3 DNA reads TGTGCCAGCAGCCCCTCCGGGACAGTTAATGAAAAACTGTTTTTT. Complete variable domain (other parts from reference TRBV7-9 and TRBJ1-4): DTGVSQNPRHKITKRGQNVTFRCDPISEHNRLYWYRQTLGQGPEFLTYFQNEAQLEKSRLLSDRFSAERPKGSFSTLEIQRTEQGDSAMYLCASSPSGTVNEKLFFGSGTQLSVL.